The 32 T cell receptor beta chains in this list originate from one sample, sequenced in a study of PD-1 blockade in classical Hodgkin lymphoma. Each of the patients experienced relapse following autologous stem cell transplantation, and their brentuximab vedotin exposure differed. TCRdb's table, derived via immunoSEQ multiplex PCR, lists solely in-frame clones and lacks some. The sample consists of under 110,000 clones, approximately 90% of them appearing once. The material was peripheral blood mononuclear cells (PBMCs), obtained before the second cycle of nivolumab. Every receptor here comes from a human donor with classical Hodgkin lymphoma.

This clone has just a few counts. This chain connects TRBV7-7 to TRBJ2-2, with TRBD1 matching 8 bases. V lost 6 bases to trimming and J lost 8 bases; unmatched junction nucleotides: 5. Germline values: CDR1 SSHAT, CDR2 FNYEAQ (reference sequence). This CDR3 has 13 amino acids. CDR3 sequence: CASSWTGRGELFF. The CDR3 DNA reads TGTGCCAGCAGTTGGACAGGGAGAGGGGAGCTGTTTTTT.

The genes are TRBV19 and TRBJ2-5, with TRBD2 identical over 11 bases. The CDR3 has 17 amino acids. V shed 4 bases and J 4 bases; nucleotides not matched to a gene: 11. Germline V gene lookup returns CDR1 LNHDA and CDR2 SQIVND (reference sequence). The CDR3 sequence is CASSKRLAGITGETQYF. CDR3 bases: TGTGCCAGTAGTAAGAGACTAGCGGGGATCACCGGAGAGACCCAGTACTTC.

This clone appeared once. The chain employs TRBV11-1 and TRBJ2-5; TRBD1 or TRBD2 may be the D gene (6 bases each). Trimming left V 5 bases short and J 9 bases short, with 16 bases between. CDR1 and CDR2 (germline): SGHAT, FQDESV (reference sequence). CDR3 length: 13 amino acids. The CDR3 sequence: CASSPRGAQSQYF. The CDR3 bases are TGTGCCAGCAGCCCGAGGGGGGCGCAGTCCCAGTACTTC.

The V and J genes are TRBV4-3 and TRBJ2-1; 8 bases agree with TRBD1. The CDR3 totals 15 residues. Germline V CDR1 and CDR2: LGHNA, YSLEER. The J segment lost 4 bases and the V segment lost 4 bases, leaving 6 bases of the junction unmatched. In nucleotides, the CDR3 is TGCGCCAGCAGCCCCGGACAGGGAAGGTACAATGAGCAGTTCTTC. Its protein is CASSPGQGRYNEQFF.

The V and J genes are TRBV11-2 and TRBJ2-1; 7 bases map to TRBD1. Germline V lookup: CDR1 SGHAT, CDR2 FQNNGV. The ends lost 7 bases at V and 9 bases at J; junction bases unmatched: 15. The CDR3 sequence is 15 residues long. Here the CDR3 DNA reads TGTGCCAGCAATCCCACCGGGACAGCCCAACGTGAGCAGTTCTTC. Translated, it gives CASNPTGTAQREQFF.

This clone occurred once. The rearrangement uses TRBV5-1 and TRBJ2-2, with 9 bases lining up with TRBD1. The CDR3 sequence is 15 residues long. The V segment lost 4 bases and the J segment 5 bases; nucleotides outside the gene matches: 6. Germline CDR1 reads SGHRS; CDR2 reads YFSETQ. This CDR3 reads CASSPGTGITGELFF. The CDR3 DNA follows: TGCGCCAGCAGCCCCGGGACAGGGATTACCGGGGAGCTGTTTTTT.

The CDR3 is CASSYRVGGYTF. The CDR3 coding sequence is TGTGCCAGCAGTTACCGGGTGGGTGGCTACACCTTC. V is TRBV6-5 and J is TRBJ1-2; D unclear. Germline V gives CDR1 MNHEY, CDR2 SVGAGI. Trimming left V 2 bases short and J 7 bases short, with 8 bases between. The CDR3 loop spans 12 amino acids.

The chain couples TRBV5-1 to TRBJ2-2; either TRBD1 or TRBD2 may supply D (5 bases each). CDR3 size: 14 residues. V was trimmed by 0 bases and J by 4 bases, leaving 7 bases between them. Germline V gives CDR1 SGHRS, CDR2 YFSETQ. The CDR3 DNA sequence: TGCGCCAGCAGCTTGGCGAGGGGCACCGGGGAGCTGTTTTTT. Its protein is CASSLARGTGELFF.

This rearrangement joins TRBV6-5 to TRBJ2-7, with 10 bases that match TRBD1. V trimming: 2 bases; J trimming: 3 bases; junction bases outside the gene matches: 4. This CDR3 is built from 15 residues. The germline V gene has CDR1 MNHEY and CDR2 SVGAGI. For the CDR3, the DNA is TGTGCCAGCAGTTACAAACGGACAGGGGGCTACGAGCAGTACTTC. It encodes CASSYKRTGGYEQYF.

The chain uses TRBV19 and TRBJ1-5, with D unclear. Trimming pared 3 bases from V and 4 bases from J, leaving 7 bases between. Germline values: CDR1 LNHDA, CDR2 SQIVND (reference sequence). The CDR3 runs 13 residues. The CDR3 reads CASSIRWNQPQHF. In DNA form, the CDR3 reads TGTGCCAGTAGTATTAGGTGGAATCAGCCCCAGCATTTT.

The chain employs TRBV5-4 and TRBJ2-4; 11 bases align to TRBD1. CDR3 length equals 15 residues. The ends lost 2 bases at V and 6 bases at J; junction bases unmatched: 4. CDR1 and CDR2 (germline): SGHNT, YYREEE (reference sequence). CDR3 DNA: TGTGCCAGCAGCTTCCGGACAGGGGGCCCAAACATTCAGTACTTC. This translates into CASSFRTGGPNIQYF.

This chain connects TRBV19 to TRBJ2-1; 13 nucleotides agree with TRBD2. Germline V gene lookup returns CDR1 LNHDA and CDR2 SQIVND (reference sequence). The CDR3 sequence is 18 residues long. V trimming: 4 bases; J trimming: 0 bases; junction bases outside the gene matches: 6. CDR3 in DNA: TGTGCCAGTAGTACGGGACTAGCGGGGCTCCACTCCTACAATGAGCAGTTCTTC. Protein sequence: CASSTGLAGLHSYNEQFF.

This clone appeared once. This rearrangement joins TRBV2 to TRBJ2-7, with 7 positions matching TRBD1. Germline trimming cut 6 bases from V and 3 bases from J; bases unmatched to any gene: 8. This CDR3 region has 14 residues. Germline V lookup: CDR1 SNHLY, CDR2 FYNNEI. The CDR3 sequence is CASRVQGIGYEQYF. CDR3 bases: TGTGCCAGCAGGGTACAGGGGATCGGCTACGAGCAGTACTTC.

There are a few counts of this clone. The chain combines TRBV30 with TRBJ1-1; no firm D call. The germline gives CDR1 GTSNPN, CDR2 SVGIG (reference sequence). Trimming took 3 bases from V and 5 from J, leaving 7 bases between them. The CDR3 extends over 11 amino acids. DNA of the CDR3: TGTGCCTGGAGCCAGAGAACTGAAGCTTTCTTT. Protein: CAWSQRTEAFF.

The V and J genes are TRBV2 and TRBJ2-3; 7 nucleotides match TRBD1. The CDR3 is made up of 16 amino acids. Germline V gene lookup returns CDR1 SNHLY and CDR2 FYNNEI. V was pared by 1 base and J by 0 bases, with 4 bases of the junction left unmatched. The CDR3 nucleotides are TGTGCCAGCAGTGAAGTGACAGGGCGAAGCACAGATACGCAGTATTTT. Protein product: CASSEVTGRSTDTQYF.

This chain joins TRBV6-1 and TRBJ1-1, with D unresolved. This CDR3 comprises 12 residues. Germline V gives CDR1 MNHNS, CDR2 SASEGT. V was cut by 8 bases and J by 3 bases, with 10 bases left in between. CDR3 nucleotide sequence: TGTGCCAGCGGGAATTCCTACACTGAAGCTTTCTTT. Encoded protein: CASGNSYTEAFF.

This sequence joins TRBV28 and TRBJ1-1; TRBD1 matches 7 bases. The CDR3 covers 15 residues. Losses at the gene ends were 6 bases for V and 2 bases for J; bases not matched to a gene: 9. Looked up from germline, CDR1 is MDHEN and CDR2 is SYDVKM. CDR3 amino acids: CASRPTGEENTEAFF. CDR3 sequence (DNA): TGTGCCAGCAGGCCCACAGGGGAAGAAAACACTGAAGCTTTCTTT.

This clone was recorded many times. In nucleotides, the CDR3 is TGCGCCAGCAGCCCCTGGAGCGTTAATCAGCCCCAGCATTTT. Its protein product is CASSPWSVNQPQHF. The J gene is TRBJ1-5, the V gene TRBV5-1; D unclear. This CDR3 has 14 amino acids. V dropped 4 bases and J dropped 4 bases, with 12 bases sitting between them. CDR1 is SGHRS, CDR2 YFSETQ, per germline.

The chain is built from TRBV12-5 and TRBJ2-4; D is undetermined. The CDR3 runs 18 residues. Germline CDR1 is LGHNT and CDR2 is FRNRAP. V lost 0 bases and J 1 base, leaving 16 bases between the germline ends. CDR3 coding DNA: TGTGCTAGTGGTTTGGTACTTGAAGGGTTCGGTGCCAAAAACATTCAGTACTTC. It is translated as CASGLVLEGFGAKNIQYF.

The chain has TRBV19 and TRBJ1-1; 8 nucleotides align to TRBD1. Looked up from germline, CDR1 is LNHDA and CDR2 is SQIVND (reference sequence). V shed 8 bases and J 4 bases; nucleotides not matched to a gene: 18. The CDR3 runs to 17 residues. In nucleotides, the CDR3 is TGTGCCAGTTTACCGGGGACAGGCCATACCGGGGCCACTGAAGCTTTCTTT. It is translated as CASLPGTGHTGATEAFF.

The table lists this clone with a few counts. The chain couples TRBV6-1 to TRBJ2-5; 11 nucleotides match TRBD2. This CDR3 is built from 15 residues. Germline lookup yields CDR1 MNHNS and CDR2 SASEGT. Unmatched junction bases numbered 1, after V lost 2 bases and J lost 2 bases. The CDR3 here is CASSEIAGGQETQYF. The CDR3 DNA reads TGTGCCAGCAGTGAAATAGCGGGGGGGCAAGAGACCCAGTACTTC.

The chain couples TRBV7-8 to TRBJ2-7; 10 positions agree with TRBD2. The germline V gene encodes CDR1 SGHVS and CDR2 FQNEAQ. CDR3 length equals 15 residues. Losses at the gene ends were 3 bases for V and 4 bases for J; bases not matched to a gene: 6. The CDR3 DNA is TGTGCCAGCAGCTTCGAGCGGGGGGGCGGTTACGAGCAGTACTTC. This translates into CASSFERGGGYEQYF.

V gene TRBV6-5 combines with J gene TRBJ1-1, with unresolved D. The germline V and J ends were trimmed by 3 bases and 4 bases, with 3 bases remaining between them. From germline, CDR1 is MNHEY and CDR2 SVGAGI. This CDR3 is built from 11 residues. The CDR3 loop is CASSYSTEAFF. The CDR3 bases are TGTGCCAGCAGTTATAGCACTGAAGCTTTCTTT.

This sequence joins TRBV4-3 and TRBJ1-2; D is unresolved. V dropped 0 bases and J dropped 6 bases, with 17 bases sitting between them. This CDR3 is 16 amino acids long. Germline assignment: CDR1 LGHNA and CDR2 YSLEER. The CDR3 bases are TGCGCCAGCAGCCAAGATGCACGGCCCCCGGGTGATGGCTACACCTTC. Translating gives CASSQDARPPGDGYTF.

The gene calls are TRBV9 and TRBJ1-2; D perhaps matches TRBD1 (5 bases). Germline CDR1 reads SGDLS; CDR2 reads YYNGEE. V lost 4 bases and J lost 8, with 21 bases in between. CDR3 length: 15 residues. Here the CDR3 reads CASSSRGGATSGYTF. CDR3 bases: TGTGCCAGCAGCTCACGGGGAGGGGCTACAAGCGGCTACACCTTC.

The table lists this clone with a count of one. This sequence joins TRBV7-6 and TRBJ2-7; maybe TRBD2 (5 bases). The V gene's germline CDR1 is SGHVS and CDR2 FNYEAQ. CDR3 length equals 13 residues. Trimming cost V 3 bases and J 3 bases, with 9 bases left between them. The CDR3 is CASSFEGLYEQYF. The CDR3, as DNA: TGTGCCAGCAGCTTTGAAGGACTCTACGAGCAGTACTTC. The full variable domain, rest sourced from reference TRBV7-6 and TRBJ2-7, is GAGVSQSPRYKVTKRGQDVALRCDPISGHVSLYWYRQALGQGPEFLTYFNYEAQQDKSGLPNDRFSAERPEGSISTLTIQRTEQRDSAMYRCASSFEGLYEQYFGPGTRLTVT.

The CDR3 nucleotides read TGCGCCAGCAAGGGCGGGGGGGCCAAAGATACGCAGTATTTT. It encodes CASKGGGAKDTQYF. V is TRBV5-1 and J is TRBJ2-3; 9 bases are shared with TRBD2. After removal of 6 bases from V and 5 bases from J, the junction contained 7 bases not matched to a gene. This CDR3 contains 14 residues. The germline CDR1 and CDR2 sequences are SGHRS and YFSETQ.

The chain is built from TRBV14 and TRBJ2-2; 7 bases match TRBD1. Germline values: CDR1 SGHDN, CDR2 FVKESK. V was clipped by 4 bases and J by 4 bases; unmatched bases: 9. CDR3 length: 16 amino acids. The CDR3 region has the DNA TGTGCCAGCAGCCCTCGACAGGGACCCGCCACCGGGGAGCTGTTTTTT. Its translation is CASSPRQGPATGELFF.

J is TRBJ2-5 and V is TRBV5-1; 11 nucleotides match TRBD2. The CDR3 has 16 residues. Trimming at V came to 0 bases and at J to 6 bases, leaving 7 bases not matched to a gene. CDR1 is SGHRS and CDR2 is YFSETQ in the germline V gene. The CDR3 sequence is CASSLGLLAGVKTQYF. CDR3 coding DNA: TGCGCCAGCAGCTTGGGGTTACTAGCGGGGGTGAAGACCCAGTACTTC.

This chain links TRBV12-5 with TRBJ2-1; 11 nucleotides agree with TRBD1. Germline lookup yields CDR1 LGHNT and CDR2 FRNRAP. The CDR3 covers 15 residues. Trimming took 5 bases from V and 4 from J; bases not matched to a gene: 4. The CDR3 spells CASGPGTGGYNEQFF. CDR3 sequence (DNA): TGTGCTAGTGGTCCCGGGACAGGGGGTTACAATGAGCAGTTCTTC.

As DNA, the CDR3 is TGTGCCAGCAGCTTGGACAGAGTTAATGAAAAACTGTTTTTT. This gives the protein CASSLDRVNEKLFF. V is TRBV11-2 and J is TRBJ1-4, with D tentatively TRBD1 (6 bases). The V gene's germline CDR1 is SGHAT and CDR2 FQNNGV. CDR3 length: 14 amino acids. V lost 3 bases and J 4 bases, leaving 9 bases between the germline ends.

The rearrangement uses TRBV5-8 and TRBJ2-3; 13 bases are a match to TRBD2. Germline CDR1 SGHTS, CDR2 YDEGEE. This CDR3 is 16 amino acids long. Germline trimming cut 3 bases from V and 2 bases from J; bases unmatched to any gene: 3. CDR3 DNA: TGTGCCAGCAGCTGGACTAGCGGGGGAATCACAGATACGCAGTATTTT. Its protein product is CASSWTSGGITDTQYF.